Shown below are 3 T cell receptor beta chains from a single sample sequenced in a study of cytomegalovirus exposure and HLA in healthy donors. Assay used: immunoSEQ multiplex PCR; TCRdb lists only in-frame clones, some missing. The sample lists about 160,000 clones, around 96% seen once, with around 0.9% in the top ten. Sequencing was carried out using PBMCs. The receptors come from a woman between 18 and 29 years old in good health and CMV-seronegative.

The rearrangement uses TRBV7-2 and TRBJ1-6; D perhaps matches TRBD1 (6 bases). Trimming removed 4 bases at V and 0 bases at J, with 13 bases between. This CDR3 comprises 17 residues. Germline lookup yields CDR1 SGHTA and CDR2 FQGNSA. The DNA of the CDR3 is TGTGCCAGCAGCTCCACAGGGCTGAGCTCCTATAATTCACCCCTCCACTTT. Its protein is CASSSTGLSSYNSPLHF.

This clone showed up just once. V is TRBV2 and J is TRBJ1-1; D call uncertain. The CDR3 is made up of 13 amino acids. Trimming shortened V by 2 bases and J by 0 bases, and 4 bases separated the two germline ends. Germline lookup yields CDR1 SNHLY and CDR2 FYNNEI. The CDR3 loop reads CASSEYVNTEAFF. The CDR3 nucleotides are TGTGCCAGCAGTGAATATGTGAACACTGAAGCTTTCTTT.

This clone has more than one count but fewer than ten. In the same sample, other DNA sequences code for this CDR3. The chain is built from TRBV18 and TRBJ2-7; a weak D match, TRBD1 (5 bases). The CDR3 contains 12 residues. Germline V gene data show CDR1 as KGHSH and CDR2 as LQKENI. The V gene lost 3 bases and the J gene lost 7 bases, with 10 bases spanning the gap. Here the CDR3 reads CASSPSRDEQYF. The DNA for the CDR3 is TGTGCCAGCTCACCGAGCAGGGATGAGCAGTACTTC.